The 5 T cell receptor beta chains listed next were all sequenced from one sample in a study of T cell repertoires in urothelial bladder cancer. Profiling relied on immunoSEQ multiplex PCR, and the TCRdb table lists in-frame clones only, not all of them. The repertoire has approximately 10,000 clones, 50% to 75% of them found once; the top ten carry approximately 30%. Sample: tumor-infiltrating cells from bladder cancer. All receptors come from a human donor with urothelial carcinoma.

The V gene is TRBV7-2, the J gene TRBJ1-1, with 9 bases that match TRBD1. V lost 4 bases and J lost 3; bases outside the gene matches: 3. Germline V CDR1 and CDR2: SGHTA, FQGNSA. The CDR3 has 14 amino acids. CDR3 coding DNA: TGTGCCAGCAGCTACCGGACAGGGGACACTGAAGCTTTCTTT. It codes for CASSYRTGDTEAFF.

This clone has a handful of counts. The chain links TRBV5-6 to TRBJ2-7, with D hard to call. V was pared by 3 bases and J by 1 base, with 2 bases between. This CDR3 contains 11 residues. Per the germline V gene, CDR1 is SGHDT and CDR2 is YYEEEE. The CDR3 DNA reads TGTGCCAGCAGCTCTTCCTACGAGCAGTACTTC. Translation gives CASSSSYEQYF.

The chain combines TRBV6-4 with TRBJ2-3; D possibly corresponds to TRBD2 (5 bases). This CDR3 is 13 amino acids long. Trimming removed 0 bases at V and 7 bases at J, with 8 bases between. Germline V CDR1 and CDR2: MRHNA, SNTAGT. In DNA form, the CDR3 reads TGTGCCAGCAGTGACTCCGACGGGAATACGCAGTATTTT. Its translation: CASSDSDGNTQYF.

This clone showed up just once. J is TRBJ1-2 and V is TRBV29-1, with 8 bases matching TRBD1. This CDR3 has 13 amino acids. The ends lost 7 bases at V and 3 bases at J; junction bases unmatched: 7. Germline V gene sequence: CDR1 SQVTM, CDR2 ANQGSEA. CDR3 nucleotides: TGCAGCGGGAAAAACAGGGGGGACTATGGCTACACCTTC. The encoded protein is CSGKNRGDYGYTF.

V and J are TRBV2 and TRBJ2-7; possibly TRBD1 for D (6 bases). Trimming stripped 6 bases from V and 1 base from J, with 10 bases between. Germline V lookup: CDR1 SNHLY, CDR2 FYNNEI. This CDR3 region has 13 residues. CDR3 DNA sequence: TGTGCCAGCAGCCGAGGACAGTCCTACGAGCAGTACTTC. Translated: CASSRGQSYEQYF.